This T cell receptor (beta chain) was retrieved from a study of beta chain features in type 1 diabetes. The isolated RNA, all of it, was reverse transcribed, so expressed TCRB transcripts were what got sequenced. Sequencing was performed with immunoSEQ multiplex PCR; in TCRdb, only in-frame clones are kept and a portion is missing. The data hold roughly 450,000 clones, with roughly 11% observed a single time. The table lists this clone with a few counts. Its target is not known. Overall study results and limits: PCR could preferentially amplify shorter templates, alike in patients and controls.

This CDR3 is built from 12 residues. The germline gives CDR1 SQVTM, CDR2 ANQGSEA. The V and J ends lost 7 bases and 2 bases respectively, with 11 bases between them. This sequence joins TRBV29-1 and TRBJ2-5; D perhaps matches TRBD1 (7 bases). Sequencing used naive CD4+ T cells from blood. The TCR was taken from a woman aged 18-30 years in good health. CDR3 in DNA: TGCAGCGCGCGGGACAGACAAGAGACCCAGTACTTC. Protein: CSARDRQETQYF.